This is a list of T cell receptor beta chains from one sample in a study of blood T cell repertoires in COVID-19. Measured with immunoSEQ multiplex PCR; TCRdb has only the in-frame clones, and not every one. The data contain some 300,000 clones, over 80% of them singletons. Sequencing used peripheral blood. The receptors here all came from a woman aged 50 to 60 with active or convalescent COVID-19. CDR3s include the opening cysteine and the closing phenylalanine or tryptophan. The listing skips clone size in some rows; elsewhere it reads once, few, many or a size class.

size: NA
V: TRBV28
CDR3: CASSLWTSGKNEQFF

size: NA
V: TRBV20-1
CDR3: CSASRPGQAVEGYTF

size: once
V: TRBV6-5
CDR3: CASSNGDSFYEQYF

size: NA
V: TRBV19
CDR3: CASSGANEKLFF

size: once
V: TRBV7-2
CDR3: CASSSGYSYEQYF

size: NA
V: TRBV7-9
CDR3: CASSPDRGRSDTQYF

size: once
V: TRBV7-9
CDR3: CASSVSGQSSGYTF

size: NA
V: TRBV4-2
CDR3: CASSPQVGGLVNEQFF

size: NA
V: TRBV10-3
CDR3: CAISGYSYTEAFF

size: NA
V: TRBV29-1
CDR3: CSVDGRPGELFF

size: few
V: TRBV23-1
CDR3: CASFWGRDRVNQPQHF

size: NA
V: TRBV2
CDR3: CASSEEGYGYTF

size: NA
V: TRBV21-1
CDR3: CASSKKVVGGDGYTF

size: once
V: TRBV30
CDR3: CAWGRDRVPNEQFF

size: once
V: TRBV27
CDR3: CASSFLGTDGYNEQFF

size: NA
V: TRBV10-3
CDR3: CAIRAGGSSDTQYF

size: NA
V: TRBV19
CDR3: CASSLYSSNTGELFF

size: NA
V: TRBV4-2
CDR3: CASSQGTSGSGGSYNEQFF

size: NA
V: TRBV18
CDR3: CASSPRTGDYMNTEAFF

size: NA
V: TRBV5-5
CDR3: CASSAGTSGTDTQYF

size: NA
V: TRBV5-1
CDR3: CASSLQGDGYTF

size: NA
V: TRBV13
CDR3: CATQAGTGVEGAFF

size: NA
V: TRBV25-1
CDR3: CASSEWGTSSYEQYF